This TCR beta chain was documented in a study of blood T cell repertoires in COVID-19. The wider study: The study drew acute and convalescent COVID-19 samples from the United States, Italy and Spain. The cDNA or gDNA used as material had been derived from T cells, B-cell-depleted T cells, or PBMCs.

Methods used by the authors: Reference gene primer amplification gave nucleated cell count estimates. TCRdb's copy holds only in-frame clones and misses some; the assay was immunoSEQ multiplex PCR. D and trimming were read from the DNA, whereas the V and J calls and clone size are those reported in that table. The repertoire holds some 220,000 clones, with 80% as singletons. The CDR3 has 16 residues. Germline-derived CDR1 and CDR2 are SGHNT and YYREEE (reference sequence). The germline V and J ends were trimmed by 7 bases and 5 bases, with 24 bases remaining between them. V usage is TRBV5-4 and J usage is TRBJ1-1, with TRBD1 as a possible D gene (6 bases). This TCR came from a woman in her 70s with acute or convalescent COVID-19. The source material was peripheral blood. The DNA for the CDR3 is TGTGCCAGCCAGCAGGCGCCCACAGGGCGTCGGACTGAAGCTTTCTTT. Translating it yields CASQQAPTGRRTEAFF. The complete variable domain, with remaining parts taken from reference TRBV5-4 and TRBJ1-1, reads ETGVTQSPTHLIKTRGQQVTLRCSSQSGHNTVSWYQQALGQGPQFIFQYYREEENGRGNFPPRFSGLQFPNYSSELNVNALELDDSALYLCASQQAPTGRRTEAFFGQGTRLTVV.